Described below is a single T cell receptor (beta chain) sequence and its context. This clonotype was seen ten or more times. Its antigen has not been determined. The junction and the germline gene differ at one end; a read error may be behind it. Amplification of TCR beta CDR3 regions was carried out from RNA transcripts. The first round of RT-PCR for the TCR CDR3 was performed with the HTBI primer set and the Qiagen OneStep RT-PCR kit. Libraries were constructed in a second round of multiplex PCR, after which size selection and purification were carried out. The libraries were sequenced on an Illumina HiSeq2000 using paired-end 100 bp reads. The source study handled its data this way. SOAPnuke was used to process the raw data, with reads discarded if the reads contained adapters or uncalled bases, had a mean Phred below 15, or lacked an exact constant-primer or identifier match. COPE v1.2.5 was used to merge the high-quality paired reads, and each unique nucleotide sequence was defined as a clonotype. MiTCR v1.1 was used to align the clonotypes against IMGT TRBV, TRBD and TRBJ reference segments. The analysis included only V-J combinations with a frequency above 0.0001, which together covered about 99% of the repertoires. The TCS score was defined as the ratio of F50 (clonal expansion) to E x V (chaos), calculated using BLOSUM62-based TCRdist between CDR3 peptides within each V-J. Welch's t-statistics and random forest reduced around 550 V-J features to roughly 13, which were used in a naive Bayes classifier (R e1071). TCRdb trimmed public reads at Q25 via fastp, called clones via MiXCR and kept in-frame beta chains. CDR3 protein duplicates are merged, each entry listing the most common genes and DNA. The V and J calls, along with clone size, are taken from TCRdb and not from the paper's own processing. In this sample the table shows about 540,000 distinct CDR3 sequences, about 45% of which occur a single time. The ten largest clones take up about 7.9% of the sample.

From a lookup of the germline V gene, CDR1 and CDR2 are SGHRS and YFSETQ. Counted from cysteine to phenylalanine, this CDR3 has 13 amino acids. Just CDR3 DNA is preserved here, 39 bases in frame from base 1. This sample was included in a study of T cells in Graves' hyperthyroidism and ophthalmopathy (dated by TCRdb to between 2018 and 2020). About the investigation overall: To identify distinguishing TCR V-J signatures, a discovery cohort of around 98 patients was used, comprising 43 with Graves' ophthalmopathy and under 60 with stable Graves' hyperthyroidism. Prospective prediction of ophthalmopathy was tested in an independent validation cohort consisting of 18 to 20 hyperthyroidism patients and 15 or so patients who later progressed to ophthalmopathy. For training and testing, the roughly 93 patients in the discovery cohort were randomly divided in a 7:3 ratio. In addition, the study compared T-cell repertoires in thyroid tissue and in blood from over 5 Graves' hyperthyroidism patients. Following sampling, methimazole starting at 30 mg daily was given to hyperthyroidism patients, and high-dose intravenous methylprednisolone was given to ophthalmopathy patients. According to the paper, TCR Vbeta CDR3 sequencing was carried out on 120 to 150 peripheral blood samples, which came from over 40 ophthalmopathy, under 80 hyperthyroidism and approximately 17 progressor patients.

Findings and caveats that apply to the study as a whole: In validation, progression to ophthalmopathy was predicted by the model with 70% to 71% sensitivity and approximately 78% specificity, a median of approximately 6.5 months before onset. Sample size was not statistically predetermined, and investigators were not blinded to group allocation. In cross-validation, a model built on a 13 V-J signature told ophthalmopathy apart from stable hyperthyroidism with just under 90% sensitivity and roughly 81% specificity, and in testing the same model reached 80%/75%. Most expanded thyroid clonotypes (frequency above 0.001) were also detected in blood, a finding suggesting that blood repertoires may reflect thyroid immune responses.

Stable Graves' hyperthyroidism was defined as the absence of progression to ophthalmopathy over 18 months of follow-up. The hyperthyroidism patients were between 18 and 65 years old and newly diagnosed, with a disease duration of less than 2 months. Patients with uncontrolled infections, other autoimmune diseases, pregnancy or lactation were excluded. Diagnoses were established on the basis of clinical symptoms, serum thyroxine and TRAb, thyroid ultrasound, and orbital computed tomography. Trizol reagent was used to extract total RNA, and RNA quality was then checked on an Agilent 2100 Bioanalyzer.

Sequencing was carried out using peripheral blood or thyroid tissue (not recorded which). The V gene is TRBV5-1 and the J gene is TRBJ1-2; the D segment cannot be called with confidence. This clonotype was sampled from a woman under 30 with Graves' hyperthyroidism. Donor details come from another sample of the same person, matched by shared clones. The CDR3 loop reads CASSLDSLYGYTF. The sequenced DNA: TGTGCCAGCAGCCTTGACTCACTCTATGGCTACACCTTC. The CDR3, completed at both ends by the reference TRBV5-1 and TRBJ1-2 genes, gives the full variable domain KAGVTQTPRYLIKTRGQQVTLSCSPISGHRSVSWYQQTPGQGLQFLFEYFSETQRNKGNFPGRFSGRQFSNSRSEMNVSTLELGDSALYLCASSLDSLYGYTFGSGTRLTVV.